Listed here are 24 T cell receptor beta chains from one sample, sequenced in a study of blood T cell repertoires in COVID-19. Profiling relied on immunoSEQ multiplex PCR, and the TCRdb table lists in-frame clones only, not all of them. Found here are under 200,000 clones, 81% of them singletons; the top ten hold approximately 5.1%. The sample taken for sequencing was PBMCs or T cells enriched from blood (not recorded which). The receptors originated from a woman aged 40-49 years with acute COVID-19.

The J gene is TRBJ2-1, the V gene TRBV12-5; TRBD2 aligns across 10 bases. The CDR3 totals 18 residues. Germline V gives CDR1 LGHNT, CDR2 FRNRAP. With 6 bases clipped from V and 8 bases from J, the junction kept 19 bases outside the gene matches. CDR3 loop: CASGPTKAGTSVKDEQFF. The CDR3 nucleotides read TGTGCTAGTGGCCCCACCAAGGCCGGGACTAGCGTAAAGGATGAGCAGTTCTTC.

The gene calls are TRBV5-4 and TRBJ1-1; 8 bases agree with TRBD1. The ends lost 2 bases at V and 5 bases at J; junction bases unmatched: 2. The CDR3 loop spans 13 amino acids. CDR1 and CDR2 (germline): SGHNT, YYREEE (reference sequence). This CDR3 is CASSLQGGTEAFF. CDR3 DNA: TGTGCCAGCAGCTTACAGGGGGGGACTGAAGCTTTCTTT.

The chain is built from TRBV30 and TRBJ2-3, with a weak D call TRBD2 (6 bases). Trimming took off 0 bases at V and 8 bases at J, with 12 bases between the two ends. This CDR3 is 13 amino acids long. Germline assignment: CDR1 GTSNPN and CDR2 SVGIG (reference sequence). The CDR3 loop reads CAWSVGGVPTQYF. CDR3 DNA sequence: TGTGCCTGGAGTGTAGGCGGGGTTCCTACGCAGTATTTT.

CDR3: CAWSANRGFEQFF. The DNA of the CDR3 is TGTGCCTGGAGTGCTAACAGGGGGTTTGAGCAGTTCTTC. J is TRBJ2-1 and V is TRBV30, with 8 bases matching TRBD1. CDR3 size: 13 residues. The V segment lost 1 base and the J segment 9 bases; nucleotides outside the gene matches: 5. Germline-derived CDR1 and CDR2 are GTSNPN and SVGIG (reference sequence).

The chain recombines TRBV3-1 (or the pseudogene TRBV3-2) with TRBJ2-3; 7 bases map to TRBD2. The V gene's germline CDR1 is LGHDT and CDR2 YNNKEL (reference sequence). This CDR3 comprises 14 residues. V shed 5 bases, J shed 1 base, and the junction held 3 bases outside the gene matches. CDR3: CASSVTSGTDTQYF. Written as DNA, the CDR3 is TGTGCCAGCAGCGTTACTAGCGGCACAGATACGCAGTATTTT.

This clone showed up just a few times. The CDR3 here is CASSTNTPRNYGYTF. CDR3 coding DNA: TGCGCCAGCAGTACAAACACCCCGAGGAACTATGGCTACACCTTC. The chain uses TRBV10-2 and TRBJ1-2, with D hard to call. The CDR3 totals 15 residues. V lost 5 bases, J lost 2 bases, and 15 bases lay in between. Per germline, CDR1 WSHSY and CDR2 SAAADI.

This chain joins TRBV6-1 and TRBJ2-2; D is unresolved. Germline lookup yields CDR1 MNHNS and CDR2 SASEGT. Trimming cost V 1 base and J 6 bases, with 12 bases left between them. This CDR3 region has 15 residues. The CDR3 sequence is CASSEEPGFAGELFF. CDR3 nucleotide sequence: TGTGCCAGCAGTGAAGAGCCCGGGTTCGCCGGGGAGCTGTTTTTT.

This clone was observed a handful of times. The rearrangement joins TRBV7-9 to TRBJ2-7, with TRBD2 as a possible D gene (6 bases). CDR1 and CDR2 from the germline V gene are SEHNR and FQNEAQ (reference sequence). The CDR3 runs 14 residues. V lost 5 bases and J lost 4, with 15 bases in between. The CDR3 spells CASSTQTSPYEQYF. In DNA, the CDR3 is TGTGCCAGCAGCACCCAGACTAGTCCATACGAGCAGTACTTC. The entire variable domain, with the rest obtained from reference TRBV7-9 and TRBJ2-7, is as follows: DTGVSQNPRHKITKRGQNVTFRCDPISEHNRLYWYRQTLGQGPEFLTYFQNEAQLEKSRLLSDRFSAERPKGSFSTLEIQRTEQGDSAMYLCASSTQTSPYEQYFGPGTRLTVT.

The CDR3 coding sequence is TGTGCCAGCAGCCTACTCCAGCGGGGGACCTACGAGCAGTACTTC. As protein: CASSLLQRGTYEQYF. The J gene is TRBJ2-7, the V gene TRBV6-1; 8 bases agree with TRBD2. The CDR3 covers 15 residues. Germline V gene sequence: CDR1 MNHNS, CDR2 SASEGT. Unmatched junction bases numbered 9, after V lost 6 bases and J lost 2 bases.

The CDR3 nucleotides read TGCGCCAGCAGCACAGGGATCAGTGGTGAAAAACTGTTTTTT. Amino acid sequence: CASSTGISGEKLFF. This rearrangement joins TRBV5-1 to TRBJ1-4; D is possibly TRBD1 (6 bases). V dropped 4 bases and J dropped 7 bases, with 14 bases sitting between them. CDR3 length equals 14 residues. The germline gives CDR1 SGHRS, CDR2 YFSETQ.

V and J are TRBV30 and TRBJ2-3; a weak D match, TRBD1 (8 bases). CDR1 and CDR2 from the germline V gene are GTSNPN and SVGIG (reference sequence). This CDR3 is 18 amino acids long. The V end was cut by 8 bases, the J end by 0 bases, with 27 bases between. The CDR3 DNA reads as TGTGCCCCCCAAACAGGGGGGACCTTTAGCGGGAGCACAGATACGCAGTATTTT. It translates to CAPQTGGTFSGSTDTQYF. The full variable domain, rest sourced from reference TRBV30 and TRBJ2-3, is SQTIHQWPATLVQPVGSPLSLECTVEGTSNPNLYWYRQAAGRGLQLLFYSVGIGQISSEVPQNLSASRPQDRQFILSSKKLLLSDSGFYLCAPQTGGTFSGSTDTQYFGPGTRLTVL.

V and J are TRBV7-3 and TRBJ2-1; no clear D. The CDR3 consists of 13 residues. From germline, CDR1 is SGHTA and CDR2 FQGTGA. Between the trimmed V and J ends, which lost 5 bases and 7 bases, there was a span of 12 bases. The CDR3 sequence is CASSQVAENEQFF. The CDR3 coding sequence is TGTGCCAGCAGCCAGGTCGCCGAGAATGAGCAGTTCTTC.

The CDR3 protein is CASSLDHETGFYGYTF. In DNA, the CDR3 is TGCGCCAGCAGCTTGGATCACGAGACAGGATTCTATGGCTACACCTTC. The rearrangement uses TRBV5-1 and TRBJ1-2, with D possibly matching TRBD1 (6 bases). The V gene's germline CDR1 is SGHRS and CDR2 YFSETQ. The CDR3 length is 16 residues. The V end was cut by 0 bases, the J end by 4 bases, with 16 bases between.

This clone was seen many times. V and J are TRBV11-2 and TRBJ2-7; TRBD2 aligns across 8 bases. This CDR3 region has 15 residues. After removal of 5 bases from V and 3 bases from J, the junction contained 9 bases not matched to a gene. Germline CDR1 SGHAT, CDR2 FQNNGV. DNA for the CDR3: TGTGCCAGCAGCCCCCTCTCCGGGACTAGCTACGAGCAGTACTTC. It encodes CASSPLSGTSYEQYF.

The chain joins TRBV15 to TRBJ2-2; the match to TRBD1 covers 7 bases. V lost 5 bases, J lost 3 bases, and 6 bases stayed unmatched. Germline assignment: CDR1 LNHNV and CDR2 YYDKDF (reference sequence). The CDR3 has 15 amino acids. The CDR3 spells CATSSSTGHTGELFF. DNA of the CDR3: TGTGCCACCAGCTCTTCGACAGGGCACACCGGGGAGCTGTTTTTT. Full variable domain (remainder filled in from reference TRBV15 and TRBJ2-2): DAMVIQNPRYQVTQFGKPVTLSCSQTLNHNVMYWYQQKSSQAPKLLFHYYDKDFNNEADTPDNFQSRRPNTSFCFLDIRSPGLGDTAMYLCATSSSTGHTGELFFGEGSRLTVL.

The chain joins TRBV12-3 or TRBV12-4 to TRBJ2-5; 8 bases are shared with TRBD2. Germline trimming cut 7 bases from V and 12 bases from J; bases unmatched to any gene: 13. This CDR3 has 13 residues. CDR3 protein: CASTKSEGTRKYF. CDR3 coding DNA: TGTGCCAGCACTAAATCTGAAGGGACTAGAAAGTACTTC.

DNA for the CDR3: TGTGCCAGCAGTGAAATGGCGGCCTATGGCTACACCTTC. It translates to CASSEMAAYGYTF. The chain couples TRBV2 to TRBJ1-2, with D unclear. Germline V gene data show CDR1 as SNHLY and CDR2 as FYNNEI. This CDR3 is 13 amino acids long. The V end was cut by 2 bases, the J end by 4 bases, with 8 bases between.

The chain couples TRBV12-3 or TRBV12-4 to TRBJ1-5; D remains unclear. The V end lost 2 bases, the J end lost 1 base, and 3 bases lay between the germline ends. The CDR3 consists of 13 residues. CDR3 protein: CASSLQSNQPQHF. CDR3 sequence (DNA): TGTGCCAGCAGTTTACAGAGCAATCAGCCCCAGCATTTT.

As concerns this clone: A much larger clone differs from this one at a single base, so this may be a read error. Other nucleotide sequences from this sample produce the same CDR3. CDR3 loop: CASSLTGGNQPQHF. CDR3 DNA: TGTGCCAGCAGCCTCACAGGAGGGAATCAGCCCCAGCATTTT. V usage is TRBV11-2 and J usage is TRBJ1-5; a possible D gene is TRBD1 (5 bases). The CDR3 has 14 residues. The germline V gene has CDR1 SGHAT and CDR2 FQNNGV. Trimming cost V 5 bases and J 4 bases, with 12 bases left between them.

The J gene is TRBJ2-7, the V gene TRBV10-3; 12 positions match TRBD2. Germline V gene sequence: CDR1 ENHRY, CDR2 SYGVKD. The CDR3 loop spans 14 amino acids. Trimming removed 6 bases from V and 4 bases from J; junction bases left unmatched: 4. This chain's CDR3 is CAISRLAGEYEQYF. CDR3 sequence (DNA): TGTGCCATCAGCAGACTAGCGGGAGAATACGAGCAGTACTTC.

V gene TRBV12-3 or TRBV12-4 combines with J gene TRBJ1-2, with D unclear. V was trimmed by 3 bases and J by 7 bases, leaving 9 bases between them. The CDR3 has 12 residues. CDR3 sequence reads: CASSFDSGGYTF. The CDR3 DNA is TGTGCCAGCAGTTTTGATTCGGGTGGCTACACCTTC.

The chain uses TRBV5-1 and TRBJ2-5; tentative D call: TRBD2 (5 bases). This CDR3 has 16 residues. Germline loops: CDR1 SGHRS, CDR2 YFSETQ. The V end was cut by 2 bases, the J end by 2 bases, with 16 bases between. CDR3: CASSLGPIGIQETQYF. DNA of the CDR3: TGCGCCAGCAGCTTAGGGCCCATCGGGATACAAGAGACCCAGTACTTC.

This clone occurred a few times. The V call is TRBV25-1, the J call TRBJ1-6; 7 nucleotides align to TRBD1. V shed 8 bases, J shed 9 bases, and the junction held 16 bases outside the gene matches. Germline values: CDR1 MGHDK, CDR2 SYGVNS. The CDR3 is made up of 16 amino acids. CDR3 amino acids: CASHATGAGRGSPLHF. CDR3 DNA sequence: TGTGCCAGCCATGCCACAGGGGCAGGGAGAGGTTCACCCCTCCACTTT.

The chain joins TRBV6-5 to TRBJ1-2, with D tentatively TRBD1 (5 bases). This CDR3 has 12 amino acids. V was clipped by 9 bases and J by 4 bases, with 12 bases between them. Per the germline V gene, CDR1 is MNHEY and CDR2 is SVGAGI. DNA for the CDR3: TGTGCCAGGAACCAGGGCGGCTATGGCTACACCTTC. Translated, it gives CARNQGGYGYTF.